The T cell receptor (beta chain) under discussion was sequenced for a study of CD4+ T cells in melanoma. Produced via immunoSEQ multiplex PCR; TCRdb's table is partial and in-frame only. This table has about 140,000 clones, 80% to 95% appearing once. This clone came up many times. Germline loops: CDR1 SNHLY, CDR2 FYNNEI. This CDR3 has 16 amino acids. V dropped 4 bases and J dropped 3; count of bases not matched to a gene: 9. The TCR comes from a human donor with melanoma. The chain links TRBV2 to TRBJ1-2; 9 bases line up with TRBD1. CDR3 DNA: TGTGCCAGCAGTGGGACAAGACAGGGGGGTGACTATGGCTACACCTTC. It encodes CASSGTRQGGDYGYTF.